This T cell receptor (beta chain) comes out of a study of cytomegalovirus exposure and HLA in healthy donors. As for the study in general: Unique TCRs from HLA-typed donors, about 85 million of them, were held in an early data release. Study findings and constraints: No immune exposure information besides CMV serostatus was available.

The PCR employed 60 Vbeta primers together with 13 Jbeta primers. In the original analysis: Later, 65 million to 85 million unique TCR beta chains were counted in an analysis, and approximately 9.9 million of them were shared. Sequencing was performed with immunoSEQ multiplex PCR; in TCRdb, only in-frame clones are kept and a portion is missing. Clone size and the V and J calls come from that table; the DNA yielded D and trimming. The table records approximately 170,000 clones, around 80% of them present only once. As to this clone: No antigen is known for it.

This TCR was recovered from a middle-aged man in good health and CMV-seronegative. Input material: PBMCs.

The CDR3: CAWSSGTSGPQYV. The DNA for the CDR3 is TGTGCCTGGAGTTCCGGGACTAGCGGGCCGCAGTACGTC. The gene calls are TRBV30 and TRBJ2-7, with 12 bases aligning to TRBD2. The germline V gene encodes CDR1 GTSNPN and CDR2 SVGIG (reference sequence). There are 13 residues in the CDR3. V lost 2 bases and J lost 9; bases outside the gene matches: 5.